These T cell receptor beta chains were read from a single sample in a study of beta chain features in type 1 diabetes. Sequencing was performed with immunoSEQ multiplex PCR; in TCRdb, only in-frame clones are kept and a portion is missing. The profile covers 130,000 or so clones, with approximately 15% appearing a single time and around 2.6% taken by the ten largest. The source material was central memory CD4+ T cells from blood. The receptors were sampled from a man younger than 30 with type 1 diabetes. Each CDR3 is given with its conserved first and last residue. The order of the fields is D gene, clone size, V gene, J gene, CDR3 protein, CDR3 DNA. The D gene is left open where the match is weak. The size field is filled for only some rows; it gives once, few, many or a size class.

D gene: NA
clone size: few
V gene: TRBV9
J gene: TRBJ2-3
CDR3 protein: CASSDASSTDTQYF
CDR3 DNA: TGTGCCAGCAGCGATGCGAGTAGCACAGATACGCAGTATTTT

D gene: NA
clone size: NA
V gene: TRBV7-2
J gene: TRBJ2-3
CDR3 protein: CASSLAYTDTQYF
CDR3 DNA: TGTGCCAGCAGCTTAGCCTACACAGATACGCAGTATTTT

D gene: NA
clone size: many
V gene: TRBV9
J gene: TRBJ2-5
CDR3 protein: CASSPQSVVETQYF
CDR3 DNA: TGTGCCAGCAGCCCTCAATCGGTGGTGGAGACCCAGTACTTC

D gene: NA
clone size: NA
V gene: TRBV28
J gene: TRBJ1-2
CDR3 protein: CASSLSVGYGYTF
CDR3 DNA: TGTGCCAGCAGTTTATCAGTTGGTTATGGCTACACCTTC

D gene: NA
clone size: few
V gene: TRBV7-2
J gene: TRBJ2-5
CDR3 protein: CASSRTVQETQYF
CDR3 DNA: TGTGCCAGCTCGCGGACAGTCCAAGAGACCCAGTACTTC

D gene: TRBD2
clone size: few
V gene: TRBV30
J gene: TRBJ2-1
CDR3 protein: CAWRATGLGQFF
CDR3 DNA: TGTGCCTGGAGGGCCACGGGACTAGGGCAGTTCTTC

D gene: NA
clone size: few
V gene: TRBV29-1
J gene: TRBJ1-1
CDR3 protein: CSVFVYRNTEAFF
CDR3 DNA: TGCAGCGTATTCGTATATCGGAACACTGAAGCTTTCTTT

D gene: NA
clone size: few
V gene: TRBV7-2
J gene: TRBJ2-7
CDR3 protein: CASSTRILYEQYF
CDR3 DNA: TGTGCCAGCAGCACTAGGATCCTTTACGAGCAGTACTTC

D gene: TRBD1
clone size: few
V gene: TRBV28
J gene: TRBJ1-6
CDR3 protein: CASSLAGGQGRTRLSPLHF
CDR3 DNA: TGTGCCAGCAGCTTAGCGGGGGGACAGGGGCGGACTAGGTTATCACCCCTCCACTTT

D gene: TRBD1
clone size: NA
V gene: TRBV29-1
J gene: TRBJ2-7
CDR3 protein: CSVRQGVQDEQYF
CDR3 DNA: TGCAGCGTGCGGCAGGGGGTTCAAGACGAGCAGTACTTC

D gene: TRBD2
clone size: few
V gene: TRBV11-2
J gene: TRBJ2-3
CDR3 protein: CASSFIRAGGPADTQYF
CDR3 DNA: TGTGCCAGCAGCTTTATTCGAGCGGGAGGACCCGCAGATACGCAGTATTTT

D gene: NA
clone size: NA
V gene: TRBV7-2
J gene: TRBJ2-3
CDR3 protein: CASSLGRGDTQYF
CDR3 DNA: TGTGCCAGCAGCTTAGGGCGGGGAGATACGCAGTATTTT

D gene: NA
clone size: NA
V gene: TRBV14
J gene: TRBJ2-1
CDR3 protein: CASSPLGLTVSSYNEQFF
CDR3 DNA: TGTGCCAGCAGCCCTTTGGGGCTGACGGTGAGCTCCTACAATGAGCAGTTCTTC

D gene: NA
clone size: NA
V gene: TRBV30
J gene: TRBJ2-5
CDR3 protein: CAWSLPPVLPYF
CDR3 DNA: TGTGCCTGGAGTCTGCCCCCGGTCTTACCCTACTTC

D gene: TRBD1
clone size: NA
V gene: TRBV30
J gene: TRBJ2-7
CDR3 protein: CAWTVRRDRGARTYEQYF
CDR3 DNA: TGTGCCTGGACCGTACGCCGGGACAGGGGCGCGAGAACCTACGAGCAGTACTTC

D gene: NA
clone size: NA
V gene: TRBV21-1
J gene: TRBJ1-5
CDR3 protein: CASIPGCLRPQHF
CDR3 DNA: TGTGCCAGCATCCCCGGATGTTTGCGGCCCCAGCATTTT

D gene: NA
clone size: few
V gene: TRBV6-6
J gene: TRBJ2-5
CDR3 protein: CASSLDLRGRYETQYF
CDR3 DNA: TGTGCCAGCAGTTTGGACCTTCGGGGCCGATATGAGACCCAGTACTTC

D gene: NA
clone size: NA
V gene: TRBV21-1
J gene: TRBJ2-1
CDR3 protein: CASRKAWTPNYNEQFF
CDR3 DNA: TGTGCCAGCAGGAAAGCGTGGACTCCCAACTACAATGAGCAGTTCTTC

D gene: TRBD1
clone size: NA
V gene: TRBV6-5
J gene: TRBJ2-6
CDR3 protein: CASSSQGDVLTF
CDR3 DNA: TGTGCCAGCAGCTCACAGGGGGACGTCCTGACTTTC

D gene: NA
clone size: NA
V gene: TRBV28
J gene: TRBJ2-6
CDR3 protein: CASLTPETGANVLTF
CDR3 DNA: TGTGCCAGCCTCACCCCGGAGACTGGGGCCAACGTCCTGACTTTC

D gene: NA
clone size: NA
V gene: TRBV7-9
J gene: TRBJ2-7
CDR3 protein: CASSQEPYEQYF
CDR3 DNA: TGTGCCAGCAGCCAAGAACCCTACGAGCAGTACTTC

D gene: NA
clone size: NA
V gene: TRBV7-2
J gene: TRBJ2-3
CDR3 protein: CASSYISTDTQYF
CDR3 DNA: TGTGCCAGCAGTTATATCAGCACAGATACGCAGTATTTT

D gene: NA
clone size: NA
V gene: TRBV30
J gene: TRBJ1-1
CDR3 protein: CAWPGRNTEAFF
CDR3 DNA: TGTGCCTGGCCAGGGCGGAACACTGAAGCTTTCTTT

D gene: NA
clone size: NA
V gene: TRBV5-1
J gene: TRBJ2-3
CDR3 protein: CASSLAMGRSGDTQYF
CDR3 DNA: TGCGCCAGCAGCTTGGCCATGGGTAGGTCTGGAGATACGCAGTATTTT

D gene: TRBD1
clone size: NA
V gene: TRBV28
J gene: TRBJ1-1
CDR3 protein: CASSLTTGGRTEAFF
CDR3 DNA: TGTGCCAGCAGTCTTACGACAGGGGGGAGAACTGAAGCTTTCTTT

D gene: TRBD2
clone size: few
V gene: TRBV5-1
J gene: TRBJ2-1
CDR3 protein: CASSFSGTSGQNEQFF
CDR3 DNA: TGCGCCAGCAGCTTTTCCGGGACTAGCGGGCAAAATGAGCAGTTCTTC

D gene: NA
clone size: few
V gene: TRBV2
J gene: TRBJ2-1
CDR3 protein: CASSELDSVGNEQFF
CDR3 DNA: TGTGCCAGCAGTGAACTTGATTCGGTCGGGAATGAGCAGTTCTTC

D gene: NA
clone size: few
V gene: TRBV30
J gene: TRBJ1-1
CDR3 protein: CAWSVFPGLDTEAFF
CDR3 DNA: TGTGCCTGGAGTGTATTCCCAGGGCTTGACACTGAAGCTTTCTTT

D gene: TRBD1
clone size: NA
V gene: TRBV30
J gene: TRBJ1-2
CDR3 protein: CAWGTGTGILRNGYTF
CDR3 DNA: TGTGCCTGGGGAACCGGGACAGGGATCTTAAGGAATGGCTACACCTTC

D gene: TRBD1
clone size: NA
V gene: TRBV7-2
J gene: TRBJ1-5
CDR3 protein: CASSSGGQPQHF
CDR3 DNA: TGTGCCAGCAGCTCAGGGGGGCAGCCCCAGCATTTT

D gene: TRBD2
clone size: few
V gene: TRBV18
J gene: TRBJ2-1
CDR3 protein: CASSPASGSSYNEQFF
CDR3 DNA: TGTGCCAGCTCCCCGGCTAGCGGGAGCTCCTACAATGAGCAGTTCTTC

D gene: TRBD1
clone size: NA
V gene: TRBV4-1
J gene: TRBJ2-5
CDR3 protein: CASSHRDRGRETQYF
CDR3 DNA: TGCGCCAGCAGCCACCGGGACAGGGGACGAGAGACCCAGTACTTC

D gene: NA
clone size: NA
V gene: TRBV7-9
J gene: TRBJ1-5
CDR3 protein: CASSPQDQPQHF
CDR3 DNA: TGTGCCAGCAGCCCCCAGGATCAGCCCCAGCATTTT

D gene: NA
clone size: NA
V gene: TRBV5-1
J gene: TRBJ2-3
CDR3 protein: CASSLIGSPSTDTQYF
CDR3 DNA: TGCGCCAGCAGCTTGATTGGGTCGCCCAGCACAGATACGCAGTATTTT

D gene: NA
clone size: NA
V gene: TRBV18
J gene: TRBJ1-1
CDR3 protein: CASSQGQNTEAFF
CDR3 DNA: TGTGCCAGCTCACAGGGACAGAACACTGAAGCTTTCTTT

D gene: NA
clone size: NA
V gene: TRBV2
J gene: TRBJ2-2
CDR3 protein: CASRGQASTGELFF
CDR3 DNA: TGTGCCAGCAGGGGTCAAGCGAGCACCGGGGAGCTGTTTTTT

D gene: NA
clone size: many
V gene: TRBV21-1
J gene: TRBJ2-7
CDR3 protein: CASTPHEQYF
CDR3 DNA: TGTGCCAGCACCCCCCACGAGCAGTACTTC

D gene: TRBD1
clone size: NA
V gene: TRBV7-7
J gene: TRBJ2-1
CDR3 protein: CASSQGQGQEQFF
CDR3 DNA: TGTGCTAGCAGCCAGGGACAGGGCCAGGAGCAGTTCTTC

D gene: NA
clone size: few
V gene: TRBV4-3
J gene: TRBJ2-5
CDR3 protein: CASSQVVRGETQYF
CDR3 DNA: TGCGCCAGCAGCCAAGTTGTCAGGGGCGAGACCCAGTACTTC

D gene: NA
clone size: NA
V gene: TRBV29-1
J gene: TRBJ2-3
CDR3 protein: CSVDRGSGSIDTQYF
CDR3 DNA: TGCAGCGTTGATAGGGGGAGTGGATCCATAGATACGCAGTATTTT

D gene: TRBD2
clone size: few
V gene: TRBV30
J gene: TRBJ2-5
CDR3 protein: CAWSVGLAGQETQYF
CDR3 DNA: TGTGCCTGGAGTGTAGGGCTAGCGGGGCAAGAGACCCAGTACTTC

D gene: NA
clone size: few
V gene: TRBV29-1
J gene: TRBJ2-1
CDR3 protein: CSPRIRNNEQFF
CDR3 DNA: TGCAGCCCTCGAATACGGAACAATGAGCAGTTCTTC

D gene: NA
clone size: many
V gene: TRBV29-1
J gene: TRBJ2-2
CDR3 protein: CSHSLGDKDSGELFF
CDR3 DNA: TGCAGCCACTCGTTGGGGGATAAGGACTCCGGGGAGCTGTTTTTT

D gene: TRBD1
clone size: NA
V gene: TRBV7-2
J gene: TRBJ1-6
CDR3 protein: CASSLTAGGESPLHF
CDR3 DNA: TGTGCCAGCAGCTTAACGGCAGGGGGCGAATCACCCCTCCACTTT

D gene: TRBD2
clone size: NA
V gene: TRBV6-6
J gene: TRBJ2-3
CDR3 protein: CASSYLGTSGTDTQYF
CDR3 DNA: TGTGCCAGCAGTTACCTCGGGACTAGCGGCACAGATACGCAGTATTTT

D gene: NA
clone size: few
V gene: TRBV7-2
J gene: TRBJ1-1
CDR3 protein: CASSLRHGGSGTEAFF
CDR3 DNA: TGTGCCAGCAGCCTACGACATGGGGGCTCGGGCACTGAAGCTTTCTTT

D gene: NA
clone size: NA
V gene: TRBV15
J gene: TRBJ2-4
CDR3 protein: CATRQGPKNIQYF
CDR3 DNA: TGTGCCACCAGGCAGGGTCCAAAAAACATTCAGTACTTC

D gene: TRBD2
clone size: NA
V gene: TRBV11-1
J gene: TRBJ2-7
CDR3 protein: CASSALAGPSYEQYF
CDR3 DNA: TGTGCCAGCAGCGCACTAGCGGGACCCTCCTACGAGCAGTACTTC

D gene: NA
clone size: few
V gene: TRBV29-1
J gene: TRBJ1-1
CDR3 protein: CSVTMNTEAFF
CDR3 DNA: TGCAGCGTTACCATGAACACTGAAGCTTTCTTT

D gene: TRBD1
clone size: few
V gene: TRBV18
J gene: TRBJ1-1
CDR3 protein: CASSPGTGRTEAFF
CDR3 DNA: TGTGCCAGCTCACCCGGGACAGGGCGGACTGAAGCTTTCTTT

D gene: NA
clone size: few
V gene: TRBV14
J gene: TRBJ1-1
CDR3 protein: CASSQVAGNTEAFF
CDR3 DNA: TGTGCCAGCAGCCAAGTGGCCGGGAACACTGAAGCTTTCTTT

D gene: NA
clone size: few
V gene: TRBV18
J gene: TRBJ2-5
CDR3 protein: CASSPHIGETQYF
CDR3 DNA: TGTGCCAGCTCACCACACATCGGGGAGACCCAGTACTTC